This TCR beta chain was sequenced in a study of T cell responses to AZD1222 COVID-19 vaccine. The CDR3 runs 17 residues. Deletions cut 5 bases from V and 1 base from J, with 17 bases between. CDR1 and CDR2 (germline): SGHTA, FQGTGA. Broader study findings: Donors skewed white British and female; clonal diversity was possibly underestimated.

It was second doses at about 4 or about 12 weeks that were pooled. Only in-frame clones appear in the TCRdb table, and some are missing; sequencing was by immunoSEQ multiplex PCR. Of 80,000 to 100,000 clones in the sample, around 83% were seen once. This clone was detected only once. The antigen remains undetermined. The receptor was isolated from an adult who received the AZD1222 COVID-19 vaccine. Source: peripheral blood, taken 28 days after the second AZD1222 dose. The chain couples TRBV7-3 to TRBJ2-2; D might be TRBD1 or TRBD2, each matching 7 bases. The CDR3 region has the DNA TGTGCCAGCAGCCCTCAAGGGGGCGGGGGGAACACCGGGGAGCTGTTTTTT. Its translation: CASSPQGGGGNTGELFF.